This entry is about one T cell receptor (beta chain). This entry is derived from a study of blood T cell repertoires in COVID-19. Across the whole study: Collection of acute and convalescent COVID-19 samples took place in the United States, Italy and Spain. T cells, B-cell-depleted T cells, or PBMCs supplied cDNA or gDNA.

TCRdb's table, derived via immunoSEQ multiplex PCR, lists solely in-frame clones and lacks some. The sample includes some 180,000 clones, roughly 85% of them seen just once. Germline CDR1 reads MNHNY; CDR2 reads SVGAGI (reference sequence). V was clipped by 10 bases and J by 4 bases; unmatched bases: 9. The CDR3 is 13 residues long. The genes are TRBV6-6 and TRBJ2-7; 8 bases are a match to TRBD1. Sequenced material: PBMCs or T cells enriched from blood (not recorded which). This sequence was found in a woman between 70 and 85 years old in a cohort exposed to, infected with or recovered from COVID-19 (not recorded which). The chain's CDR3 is CATGDRPLYEQYF. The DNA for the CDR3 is TGTGCCACCGGGGACAGGCCACTGTACGAGCAGTACTTC.